These T cell receptor beta chains were read from a single sample in a study of T cells after yellow fever vaccination. One entry per CDR3 protein, called by TCRdb with MiXCR from the 5' RACE reads. The table lists under 200,000 distinct CDR3 sequences, 6.5% to 8.5% of them singletons, with roughly 2.5% in the top ten. This sample comprised CD4+ T cells sorted from PBMCs, obtained about 5 days after the first yellow fever vaccination. These TCRs come from a man aged 18 to 35 who received the YFV17D yellow fever vaccine. CDR3s include the opening cysteine and the closing phenylalanine or tryptophan. The D gene is left open where the match is weak. The size entry is marked missing in some rows and otherwise reads once, few, many or a size class.

J,D,size,V,CDR3,DNA
TRBJ2-7,.,few,TRBV4-1,CASSQVGRGYVVAYEQYF,TGCGCCAGCAGCCAAGTCGGCAGGGGCTACGTTGTAGCCTACGAGCAGTACTTC
TRBJ2-2,TRBD2,many,TRBV5-1,CASSLPSGGTGELFF,TGCGCCAGCAGCTTGCCCAGCGGGGGTACCGGGGAGCTGTTTTTT
TRBJ1-4,.,few,TRBV20-1,CSARDLGEKLFF,TGCAGTGCCCGGGACTTGGGCGAAAAACTGTTTTTT
TRBJ1-4,TRBD1,few,TRBV29-1,CSVVLGQAEKLFF,TGCAGCGTTGTTCTCGGACAGGCGGAAAAACTGTTTTTT
TRBJ2-2,TRBD2,.,TRBV19,CASSSGTSSGTTGELFF,TGTGCCAGTAGCTCCGGGACTAGCTCAGGGACGACCGGGGAGCTGTTTTTT
TRBJ2-3,TRBD2,.,TRBV5-6,CASSPVAGGDTQYF,TGTGCCAGCAGCCCCGTAGCGGGAGGAGATACGCAGTATTTT
TRBJ2-3,TRBD2,few,TRBV7-8,CASSSFLAGGDSTDTQYF,TGTGCCAGCAGCTCCTTCCTAGCGGGGGGGGATAGCACAGATACGCAGTATTTT
TRBJ2-2,.,many,TRBV12-3/TRBV12-4,CASSSFGGANTGELFF,TGTGCCAGCAGTTCTTTTGGGGGGGCTAACACCGGGGAGCTGTTTTTT
TRBJ2-3,.,many,TRBV7-2,CASSIPTSDTDTQYF,TGTGCCAGCAGCATACCTACTAGTGACACAGATACGCAGTATTTT
TRBJ2-6,.,.,TRBV19,CASSPVRANVLTF,TGTGCCAGTAGTCCAGTTCGGGCCAACGTCCTGACTTTC
TRBJ2-6,.,many,TRBV7-2,CASSGYSGANVLTF,TGTGCCAGCAGTGGTTATTCCGGGGCCAACGTCCTGACTTTC
TRBJ2-7,.,.,TRBV13,CASSPRPDLGEQYF,TGTGCCAGTTCCCCTCGGCCAGACCTAGGCGAGCAGTACTTC
TRBJ2-5,.,many,TRBV19,CASSIQGPVQETQYF,TGTGCCAGTAGTATTCAGGGGCCGGTCCAAGAGACCCAGTACTTC
TRBJ2-7,.,many,TRBV7-2,CASSLARYEQYF,TGTGCCAGCAGCTTAGCAAGATACGAGCAGTACTTC
TRBJ2-2,.,.,TRBV5-1,CASSPPGGELFF,TGCGCCAGCAGCCCCCCCGGCGGGGAGCTGTTTTTT
TRBJ2-3,TRBD2,many,TRBV5-1,CASSYGTNTDTQYF,TGCGCCAGCAGCTACGGGACTAACACAGATACGCAGTATTTT
TRBJ1-2,.,few,TRBV4-3,CASSQEPRGDGYTF,TGCGCCAGCAGCCAAGAGCCCCGCGGGGATGGCTACACCTTC
TRBJ1-5,.,few,TRBV15,CATSSFQQAQHF,TGTGCCACCAGCAGCTTTCAGCAGGCCCAGCATTTT
TRBJ1-4,.,many,TRBV12-5,CASGFGSRGEKLFF,TGTGCTAGTGGTTTTGGGAGTCGCGGTGAAAAACTGTTTTTT
TRBJ2-2,.,many,TRBV19,CASSKGPNTGELFF,TGTGCCAGTAGTAAGGGGCCCAACACCGGGGAGCTGTTTTTT
TRBJ1-4,.,.,TRBV4-3,CASSQDLPGDSTNEKLFF,TGCGCCAGCAGCCAAGATTTGCCAGGGGATTCAACTAATGAAAAACTGTTTTTT
TRBJ1-1,.,many,TRBV5-5,CASSLNPIGGTEAFF,TGTGCCAGCAGCTTGAACCCCATTGGGGGCACTGAAGCTTTCTTT
TRBJ1-1,.,few,TRBV9,CASSVTGLGTEAFF,TGTGCCAGCAGCGTAACCGGACTGGGCACTGAAGCTTTCTTT
TRBJ2-3,TRBD2,many,TRBV7-9,CASSLALAGGQDTQYF,TGTGCCAGCAGCTTGGCCCTAGCGGGGGGGCAAGATACGCAGTATTTT
TRBJ2-1,.,.,TRBV5-4,CASSLDRVEQFF,TGTGCCAGCAGCTTGGACAGGGTTGAACAGTTCTTC
TRBJ1-1,.,many,TRBV20-1,CSARGAVVSTEAFF,TGCAGTGCTCGGGGGGCGGTGGTTAGCACTGAAGCTTTCTTT
TRBJ2-5,.,few,TRBV6-2/TRBV6-3,CASSYSSRGGLGETQYF,TGTGCCAGCAGTTACTCGTCGAGGGGGGGGCTAGGGGAGACCCAGTACTTC
TRBJ2-5,.,few,TRBV12-5,CASTPLWGPQETQYF,TGTGCTTCTACCCCATTGTGGGGGCCACAAGAGACCCAGTACTTC
TRBJ2-1,.,many,TRBV5-5,CASSLAWGPYNEQFF,TGTGCCAGCAGCTTGGCCTGGGGTCCCTACAATGAGCAGTTCTTC